This TCR beta chain was recovered during a study of T cell responses to AZD1222 COVID-19 vaccine. The CDR3 runs to 14 residues. Trimming cost V 5 bases and J 2 bases, with 10 bases left between them. The V gene's germline CDR1 is SGHVS and CDR2 FQNEAQ. Clones were read by immunoSEQ multiplex PCR, and TCRdb kept only the in-frame ones, dropping some. The table has some 200,000 clones, 88% seen once. The TCR sequence derives from an adult who received the AZD1222 COVID-19 vaccine. Sequencing used peripheral blood, obtained 28 days after the second AZD1222 dose. The V gene is TRBV7-8, the J gene TRBJ1-5; a possible D gene is TRBD1 (6 bases). CDR3 amino acids: CASSPNRGNQPQHF. CDR3 in DNA: TGTGCCAGCAGCCCGAACAGGGGCAATCAGCCCCAGCATTTT. Full variable domain (remainder filled in from reference TRBV7-8 and TRBJ1-5): GAGVSQSPRYKVAKRGQDVALRCDPISGHVSLFWYQQALGQGPEFLTYFQNEAQLDKSGLPSDRFFAERPEGSVSTLKIQRTQQEDSAVYLCASSPNRGNQPQHFGDGTRLSIL.